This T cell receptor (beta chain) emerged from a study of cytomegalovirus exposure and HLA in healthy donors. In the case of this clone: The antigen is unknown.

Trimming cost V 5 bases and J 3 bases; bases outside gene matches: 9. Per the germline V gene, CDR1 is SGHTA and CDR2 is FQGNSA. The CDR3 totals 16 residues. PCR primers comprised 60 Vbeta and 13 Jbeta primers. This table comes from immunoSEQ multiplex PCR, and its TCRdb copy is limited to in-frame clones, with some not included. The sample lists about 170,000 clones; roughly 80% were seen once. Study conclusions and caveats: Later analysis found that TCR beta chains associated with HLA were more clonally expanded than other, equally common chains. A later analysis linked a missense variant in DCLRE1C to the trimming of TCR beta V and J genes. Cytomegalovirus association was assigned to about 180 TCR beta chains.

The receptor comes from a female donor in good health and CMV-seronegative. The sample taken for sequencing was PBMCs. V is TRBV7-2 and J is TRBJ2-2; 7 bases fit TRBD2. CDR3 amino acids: CASSTNGGGDTGELFF. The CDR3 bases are TGTGCCAGCAGCACCAATGGGGGGGGAGACACCGGGGAGCTGTTTTTT.